This TCR beta chain was found in a study of blood T cell repertoires in COVID-19. For the study at large: Collection of acute and convalescent COVID-19 samples took place in the United States, Italy and Spain. Nucleic acid was either cDNA or gDNA, and it came from T cells, B-cell-depleted T cells, or PBMCs.

Some clones are missing from TCRdb's copy, which holds only in-frame ones; the method was immunoSEQ multiplex PCR. Of approximately 23,000 clones detected, over 85% appear once; the ten largest clones hold approximately 6.3%. The CDR3 is 18 residues long. From germline, CDR1 is SEHNR and CDR2 FQNEAQ (reference sequence). J was trimmed by 0 bases and V by 5 bases; bases with no gene match: 13. This chain joins TRBV7-9 and TRBJ2-3; 8 bases fit TRBD2. Sequenced material: peripheral blood. This receptor was obtained from a woman aged 80 or older with active COVID-19. The CDR3 spells CASSLMTGGVPSTDTQYF. CDR3 sequence (DNA): TGTGCCAGCAGCCTTATGACCGGGGGGGTACCTAGCACAGATACGCAGTATTTT.